This T cell receptor (beta chain) was found in a study of human T cells and chemical hapten exposure. Looking at the study overall: Chiefly women, the patients showed alopecia areata, totalis or universalis. General study results and limits: Unchanged with DPC sensitization were TCRs above 1 in 1000 frequency.

This clonotype was seen only a few times. Its target is unknown. Attachment of unique molecular identifiers to individual cDNA molecules was performed in the library. From the RACE reads, TCRdb called clonotypes with MiXCR, one entry per CDR3 protein. The sample includes under 200,000 distinct CDR3 sequences, around 30% of them seen just once. The V end lost 4 bases, the J end lost 11 bases, and 23 bases lay between the germline ends. Per the germline V gene, CDR1 is GTSNPN and CDR2 is SVGIG (reference sequence). The CDR3 extends over 14 amino acids. The sample's time point: pre-sensitization, week 0. The treatment: therapeutic diphenylcyclopropenone sensitization with weekly scalp DPC.

The source was whole blood, collected in connection with sensitization to the hapten diphenylcyclopropenone (DPC). The chain combines TRBV30 with TRBJ1-1, with unresolved D. This receptor was taken from a woman aged 25 to 45 with alopecia areata. Some clones in this sample may be carry-over from other donors' samples. This CDR3 reads CAWKTGGEGNTAFF. CDR3 DNA sequence: TGTGCCTGGAAAACCGGTGGGGAGGGTAATACGGCTTTCTTT.